A single sample gave rise to the 29 T cell receptor beta chains below, sequenced in a study of shared clonotypes between healthy human individuals. The method was immunoSEQ multiplex PCR; TCRdb's version includes in-frame clones alone and lacks a portion of them. Of 550,000 to 600,000 clones in the sample, roughly 79% were seen once. The sequencing input was PBMCs. All receptors come from a middle-aged woman in good health. Some clones in this sample may be carry-over from other donors' samples.

The CDR3 bases are TGTGCCTCGGGGTCGAGGAATCAGCCCCAGCATTTT. Its protein is CASGSRNQPQHF. The chain has TRBV10-3 and TRBJ1-5; D not certain. Germline V gene sequence: CDR1 ENHRY, CDR2 SYGVKD. The CDR3 spans 12 residues. Trimming took 11 bases from V and 4 from J, leaving 12 bases between them.

The J gene is TRBJ1-1, the V gene TRBV7-8, with 7 bases fitting TRBD1. The J segment lost 1 base and the V segment lost 4 bases, leaving 9 bases of the junction unmatched. This CDR3 has 16 amino acids. From germline, CDR1 is SGHVS and CDR2 FQNEAQ. CDR3 DNA: TGTGCCAGCAGCTCCTTGGGAGGGGGCACGAACACTGAAGCTTTCTTT. Its translation: CASSSLGGGTNTEAFF.

The chain employs TRBV7-9 and TRBJ2-6, with D hard to call. Trimming shortened V by 4 bases and J by 2 bases, and 21 bases separated the two germline ends. Germline values: CDR1 SEHNR, CDR2 FQNEAQ (reference sequence). The CDR3 has 19 residues. The CDR3 reads CASSWEADTSYPGANVLTF. In nucleotides, the CDR3 is TGTGCCAGCAGCTGGGAAGCAGACACATCTTACCCTGGGGCCAACGTCCTGACTTTC.

This clone was counted ten times or more. The same CDR3 is also encoded by other DNA sequences in this sample. The rearrangement uses TRBV6-6 and TRBJ1-1; D is unresolved. CDR1 is MNHNY and CDR2 is SVGAGI in the germline V gene (reference sequence). The germline V and J ends were trimmed by 7 bases and 1 base, with 13 bases remaining between them. The CDR3 is 14 residues long. CDR3 region: CASTYDEGNTEAFF. CDR3 nucleotides: TGTGCCAGCACCTACGATGAGGGGAACACTGAAGCTTTCTTT.

The chain couples TRBV30 to TRBJ2-1; perhaps TRBD2 as D (6 bases). The CDR3 is 16 residues long. Germline V gene lookup returns CDR1 GTSNPN and CDR2 SVGIG (reference sequence). V was cut by 0 bases and J by 0 bases, with 12 bases left in between. The CDR3 loop is CAWSVLGGGSYNEQFF. CDR3 nucleotides: TGTGCCTGGAGTGTACTGGGGGGAGGCTCCTACAATGAGCAGTTCTTC. Full variable domain (rest looked up from reference TRBV30 and TRBJ2-1): SQTIHQWPATLVQPVGSPLSLECTVEGTSNPNLYWYRQAAGRGLQLLFYSVGIGQISSEVPQNLSASRPQDRQFILSSKKLLLSDSGFYLCAWSVLGGGSYNEQFFGPGTRLTVL.

This sequence joins TRBV7-9 and TRBJ2-7; D perhaps matches TRBD2 (5 bases). CDR1 and CDR2 from the germline V gene are SEHNR and FQNEAQ (reference sequence). The CDR3 is 13 amino acids. With 5 bases removed from V and 6 bases from J, the gap between germline ends came to 14 bases. For the CDR3, the DNA is TGTGCCAGCAGCCTGAACCTAGAGGGCGAGCAGTACTTC. This gives the protein CASSLNLEGEQYF.

This chain links TRBV7-6 with TRBJ2-2; D is unresolved. Trimming left V 1 base short and J 4 bases short, with 16 bases between. Germline lookup yields CDR1 SGHVS and CDR2 FNYEAQ. The CDR3 runs 17 residues. The CDR3 DNA is TGTGCCAGCAGCTTAGGAGTCGCCCGCCGGAGCACCGGGGAGCTGTTTTTT. Encoded protein: CASSLGVARRSTGELFF.

The chain employs TRBV11-2 and TRBJ2-3, with 13 positions matching TRBD2. The CDR3 is made up of 18 amino acids. After removal of 1 base from V and 0 bases from J, the junction contained 4 bases not matched to a gene. CDR1 and CDR2 (germline): SGHAT, FQNNGV. CDR3 DNA: TGTGCCAGCAGCTTAGTACTAGCGGGAGGGAAAAGCACAGATACGCAGTATTTT. Its protein product is CASSLVLAGGKSTDTQYF.

This sequence joins TRBV11-2 and TRBJ1-1; D gene ambiguous. The CDR3 is made up of 12 amino acids. Germline lookup yields CDR1 SGHAT and CDR2 FQNNGV. V lost 8 bases and J 0 bases, leaving 7 bases between the germline ends. CDR3 protein: CASAGVNTEAFF. CDR3 nucleotide sequence: TGTGCCAGCGCCGGGGTGAACACTGAAGCTTTCTTT.

This sequence joins TRBV10-1 and TRBJ2-3; maybe TRBD1 (6 bases). V was shortened by 4 bases and J by 3 bases, with 11 bases between the two germline ends. The CDR3 has 14 amino acids. Germline V gives CDR1 WNHNN, CDR2 SYGVQD (reference sequence). The CDR3 sequence: CASSALTGTDTQYF. The DNA of the CDR3 is TGCGCCAGCAGTGCCCTAACAGGGACAGATACGCAGTATTTT.

V is TRBV30 and J is TRBJ1-1; D call uncertain. This CDR3 is 11 amino acids long. Trimming took 2 bases from V and 1 from J, leaving 2 bases between them. Germline V gene sequence: CDR1 GTSNPN, CDR2 SVGIG (reference sequence). The CDR3 DNA reads TGTGCCTGGAGTTGGAACACTGAAGCTTTCTTT. It specifies CAWSWNTEAFF.

With respect to this clone: A single base separates this from a much larger clone, so it may be a read error. The sample contains more than one DNA sequence encoding this CDR3. This sequence joins TRBV14 and TRBJ1-4; D possibly corresponds to TRBD1 (6 bases). In germline, CDR1 is SGHDN, CDR2 FVKESK. Trimming shortened V by 5 bases and J by 8 bases, and 12 bases separated the two germline ends. The CDR3 is made up of 13 amino acids. DNA for the CDR3: TGTGCCAGCAGCAGGGACAATAACGAAAAACTGTTTTTT. Translation: CASSRDNNEKLFF.

This rearrangement joins TRBV27 to TRBJ1-5; D gene uncertain. CDR1 and CDR2 (germline): MNHEY, SMNVEV (reference sequence). CDR3 length equals 14 residues. Deletions cut 2 bases from V and 2 bases from J, with 7 bases between. The CDR3 region has the DNA TGTGCCAGCAGTTTAATCGGGGGCAATCAGCCCCAGCATTTT. Its translation: CASSLIGGNQPQHF.

This clone has only a few counts. The chain employs TRBV9 and TRBJ2-7, with TRBD1 matching 10 bases. With V trimmed by 4 bases and J by 3 bases, 7 bases remained unmatched. Germline V gene sequence: CDR1 SGDLS, CDR2 YYNGEE. The length of the CDR3 is 15 residues. The CDR3 bases are TGTGCCAGCAGCCCCCAGGACAGGGGGTACTACGAGCAGTACTTC. It is translated as CASSPQDRGYYEQYF.

The J gene is TRBJ1-5, the V gene TRBV19, with 8 positions matching TRBD1. Germline V gene data show CDR1 as LNHDA and CDR2 as SQIVND (reference sequence). V lost 3 bases to trimming and J lost 4 bases; unmatched junction nucleotides: 11. The CDR3 is 17 residues long. In DNA form, the CDR3 reads TGTGCCAGTAGTATTATGATCAGGGGGCCCTTAAATCAGCCCCAGCATTTT. Protein product: CASSIMIRGPLNQPQHF. The full variable domain, rest sourced from reference TRBV19 and TRBJ1-5, is DGGITQSPKYLFRKEGQNVTLSCEQNLNHDAMYWYRQDPGQGLRLIYYSQIVNDFQKGDIAEGYSVSREKKESFPLTVTSAQKNPTAFYLCASSIMIRGPLNQPQHFGDGTRLSIL.

The V gene is TRBV7-2, the J gene TRBJ2-4, with TRBD2 matching 10 bases. With V trimmed by 1 base and J by 12 bases, 12 bases remained unmatched. Per the germline V gene, CDR1 is SGHTA and CDR2 is FQGNSA. This CDR3 contains 16 residues. The chain's CDR3 is CASSLGTSGLMGHQYF. For the CDR3, the DNA is TGTGCCAGCAGCTTAGGGACTAGCGGCCTCATGGGCCATCAGTACTTC.

This clone was recorded a few times. A much bigger clone sits one base away, suggesting this may be a read error. The chain combines TRBV7-8 with TRBJ2-7; D unclear. CDR3 length: 11 amino acids. CDR1 and CDR2 (germline): SGHVS, FQNEAQ. V lost 2 bases to trimming and J lost 2 bases, with 1 base between them. In DNA, the CDR3 is TGTGCCAGCAGCTTAACCTACGAGCAGTACTTC. Protein: CASSLTYEQYF.

The chain has TRBV28 and TRBJ2-7, with unresolved D. The germline V gene encodes CDR1 MDHEN and CDR2 SYDVKM. V lost 1 base, J lost 9 bases, and 10 bases lay in between. This CDR3 region has 12 residues. The CDR3 loop reads CASSLLEGLQYF. The CDR3 nucleotides read TGTGCCAGCAGTTTATTGGAAGGCTTGCAGTACTTC.

There are many counts of this clone. This chain connects TRBV5-1 to TRBJ2-1; 14 bases are shared with TRBD2. CDR1 and CDR2 (germline): SGHRS, YFSETQ. With V trimmed by 6 bases and J by 0 bases, 11 bases remained unmatched. The length of the CDR3 is 19 residues. The CDR3: CASTSSGTSGRSSYNEQFF. The CDR3, as DNA: TGCGCCAGCACTTCCTCCGGGACTAGCGGGAGATCCTCCTACAATGAGCAGTTCTTC.

The chain employs TRBV2 and TRBJ2-7; D is possibly TRBD2 (5 bases). CDR1 is SNHLY, CDR2 FYNNEI, per germline. Trimming shortened V by 3 bases and J by 1 base, and 7 bases separated the two germline ends. The CDR3 loop spans 13 amino acids. In DNA, the CDR3 is TGTGCCAGCAGTGACGGGGTTTCCTACGAGCAGTACTTC. This codes for CASSDGVSYEQYF.

The V call is TRBV7-6, the J call TRBJ2-2; no firm D call. CDR3 length: 14 residues. Deletions cut 5 bases from V and 0 bases from J, with 7 bases between. Germline CDR1 reads SGHVS; CDR2 reads FNYEAQ. The CDR3 DNA is TGTGCCAGCAGCCTAAGCACGAACACCGGGGAGCTGTTTTTT. Residues: CASSLSTNTGELFF.

In its sample, this clone was seen many times. The chain carries TRBV5-1 and TRBJ1-1; 7 positions match TRBD1. The CDR3 has 16 residues. Germline V CDR1 and CDR2: SGHRS, YFSETQ. V shed 0 bases and J 5 bases; nucleotides not matched to a gene: 10. CDR3 DNA sequence: TGCGCCAGCAGCTTGGTACCGCAGTCAGGGGGGACTGAAGCTTTCTTT. It encodes CASSLVPQSGGTEAFF.

The chain recombines TRBV7-9 with TRBJ2-1; no firm D call. This CDR3 region has 12 residues. Germline assignment: CDR1 SEHNR and CDR2 FQNEAQ (reference sequence). Trimming pared 5 bases from V and 8 bases from J, leaving 10 bases between. The DNA of the CDR3 is TGTGCCAGCAGCCCCTCGTATTATGAGCAGTTCTTC. Its translation: CASSPSYYEQFF.

This clone appeared once. The chain uses TRBV18 and TRBJ2-4; D call uncertain. With 2 bases removed from V and 0 bases from J, the gap between germline ends came to 8 bases. Germline V gene sequence: CDR1 KGHSH, CDR2 LQKENI. The CDR3 runs to 15 residues. The CDR3: CASSPKWEAKNIQYF. CDR3 DNA sequence: TGTGCCAGCTCACCAAAGTGGGAAGCCAAAAACATTCAGTACTTC. The complete variable domain, with remaining parts taken from reference TRBV18 and TRBJ2-4, reads NAGVMQNPRHLVRRRGQEARLRCSPMKGHSHVYWYRQLPEEGLKFMVYLQKENIIDESGMPKERFSAEFPKEGPSILRIQQVVRGDSAAYFCASSPKWEAKNIQYFGAGTRLSVL.

The rearrangement links TRBV7-9 to TRBJ2-3, with D tentatively TRBD1 or TRBD2 (5 bases each). Trimming shortened V by 1 base and J by 7 bases, and 15 bases separated the two germline ends. Germline V lookup: CDR1 SEHNR, CDR2 FQNEAQ (reference sequence). The CDR3 spans 15 residues. The CDR3 is CASSLDGSGGYTQYF. The CDR3 region has the DNA TGTGCCAGCAGCTTAGACGGTTCTGGGGGTTATACGCAGTATTTT. The full variable domain, in which reference TRBV7-9 and TRBJ2-3 provide the parts outside the CDR3, is DTGVSQNPRHKITKRGQNVTFRCDPISEHNRLYWYRQTLGQGPEFLTYFQNEAQLEKSRLLSDRFSAERPKGSFSTLEIQRTEQGDSAMYLCASSLDGSGGYTQYFGPGTRLTVL.

This clone was recorded a few times. CDR3 in amino acids: CASSLGHRAPRGYTF. CDR3 in DNA: TGTGCCAGCAGTTTAGGTCATCGCGCCCCCCGGGGCTACACCTTC. This rearrangement joins TRBV28 to TRBJ1-2, with unresolved D. The CDR3 totals 15 residues. V dropped 2 bases and J dropped 8 bases, with 18 bases sitting between them. Germline V gives CDR1 MDHEN, CDR2 SYDVKM.

V and J are TRBV7-9 and TRBJ1-1, with D uncertain. The V gene lost 4 bases and the J gene lost 4 bases, with 10 bases spanning the gap. The CDR3 is 13 amino acids. Germline CDR1 and CDR2: SEHNR and FQNEAQ (reference sequence). CDR3 DNA: TGTGCCAGCAGCTCGCCCTACAGCACTGAAGCTTTCTTT. This encodes CASSSPYSTEAFF.

The chain has TRBV7-9 and TRBJ2-3, with a weak D call TRBD1 (6 bases). This CDR3 contains 18 residues. Germline loops: CDR1 SEHNR, CDR2 FQNEAQ (reference sequence). Trimming removed 4 bases at V and 6 bases at J, with 26 bases between. CDR3 DNA sequence: TGTGCCAGCAGCTCATCCCTCACAGGGAGCCGCCGCCTGGATACGCAGTATTTT. Translation: CASSSSLTGSRRLDTQYF.

V is TRBV28 and J is TRBJ2-1; D is possibly TRBD1 or TRBD2 (6 bases each). Germline-derived CDR1 and CDR2 are MDHEN and SYDVKM. V lost 4 bases and J lost 9, with 13 bases in between. This CDR3 comprises 13 residues. The CDR3 is CASSSPGGGEQFF. DNA of the CDR3: TGTGCCAGCAGTTCCCCCGGAGGGGGTGAGCAGTTCTTC. The variable domain in full, with the rest retrieved from reference TRBV28 and TRBJ2-1, is DVKVTQSSRYLVKRTGEKVFLECVQDMDHENMFWYRQDPGLGLRLIYFSYDVKMKEKGDIPEGYSVSREKKERFSLILESASTNQTSMYLCASSSPGGGEQFFGPGTRLTVL.